This record looks at one TCR beta chain sequence and its context. The data were taken from a study of control samples from healthy donors and cancer patients. Assay: immunoSEQ multiplex PCR; the TCRdb copy retains only in-frame clones and omits some. The sample holds roughly 130,000 clones; 90% to 95% are singletons and the top ten take 14%. V trimming: 5 bases; J trimming: 8 bases; junction bases outside the gene matches: 11. The germline gives CDR1 MNHEY, CDR2 SMNVEV (reference sequence). The length of the CDR3 is 14 residues. The receptor was isolated from a man aged 60 to 75 with colorectal cancer. The rearrangement joins TRBV27 to TRBJ1-2, with 7 bases fitting TRBD1. The sequenced sample consisted of PBMCs. This CDR3 is CASSQNGQVNGYTF. Here the CDR3 DNA reads TGTGCCAGCAGTCAGAACGGACAGGTAAACGGCTACACCTTC.